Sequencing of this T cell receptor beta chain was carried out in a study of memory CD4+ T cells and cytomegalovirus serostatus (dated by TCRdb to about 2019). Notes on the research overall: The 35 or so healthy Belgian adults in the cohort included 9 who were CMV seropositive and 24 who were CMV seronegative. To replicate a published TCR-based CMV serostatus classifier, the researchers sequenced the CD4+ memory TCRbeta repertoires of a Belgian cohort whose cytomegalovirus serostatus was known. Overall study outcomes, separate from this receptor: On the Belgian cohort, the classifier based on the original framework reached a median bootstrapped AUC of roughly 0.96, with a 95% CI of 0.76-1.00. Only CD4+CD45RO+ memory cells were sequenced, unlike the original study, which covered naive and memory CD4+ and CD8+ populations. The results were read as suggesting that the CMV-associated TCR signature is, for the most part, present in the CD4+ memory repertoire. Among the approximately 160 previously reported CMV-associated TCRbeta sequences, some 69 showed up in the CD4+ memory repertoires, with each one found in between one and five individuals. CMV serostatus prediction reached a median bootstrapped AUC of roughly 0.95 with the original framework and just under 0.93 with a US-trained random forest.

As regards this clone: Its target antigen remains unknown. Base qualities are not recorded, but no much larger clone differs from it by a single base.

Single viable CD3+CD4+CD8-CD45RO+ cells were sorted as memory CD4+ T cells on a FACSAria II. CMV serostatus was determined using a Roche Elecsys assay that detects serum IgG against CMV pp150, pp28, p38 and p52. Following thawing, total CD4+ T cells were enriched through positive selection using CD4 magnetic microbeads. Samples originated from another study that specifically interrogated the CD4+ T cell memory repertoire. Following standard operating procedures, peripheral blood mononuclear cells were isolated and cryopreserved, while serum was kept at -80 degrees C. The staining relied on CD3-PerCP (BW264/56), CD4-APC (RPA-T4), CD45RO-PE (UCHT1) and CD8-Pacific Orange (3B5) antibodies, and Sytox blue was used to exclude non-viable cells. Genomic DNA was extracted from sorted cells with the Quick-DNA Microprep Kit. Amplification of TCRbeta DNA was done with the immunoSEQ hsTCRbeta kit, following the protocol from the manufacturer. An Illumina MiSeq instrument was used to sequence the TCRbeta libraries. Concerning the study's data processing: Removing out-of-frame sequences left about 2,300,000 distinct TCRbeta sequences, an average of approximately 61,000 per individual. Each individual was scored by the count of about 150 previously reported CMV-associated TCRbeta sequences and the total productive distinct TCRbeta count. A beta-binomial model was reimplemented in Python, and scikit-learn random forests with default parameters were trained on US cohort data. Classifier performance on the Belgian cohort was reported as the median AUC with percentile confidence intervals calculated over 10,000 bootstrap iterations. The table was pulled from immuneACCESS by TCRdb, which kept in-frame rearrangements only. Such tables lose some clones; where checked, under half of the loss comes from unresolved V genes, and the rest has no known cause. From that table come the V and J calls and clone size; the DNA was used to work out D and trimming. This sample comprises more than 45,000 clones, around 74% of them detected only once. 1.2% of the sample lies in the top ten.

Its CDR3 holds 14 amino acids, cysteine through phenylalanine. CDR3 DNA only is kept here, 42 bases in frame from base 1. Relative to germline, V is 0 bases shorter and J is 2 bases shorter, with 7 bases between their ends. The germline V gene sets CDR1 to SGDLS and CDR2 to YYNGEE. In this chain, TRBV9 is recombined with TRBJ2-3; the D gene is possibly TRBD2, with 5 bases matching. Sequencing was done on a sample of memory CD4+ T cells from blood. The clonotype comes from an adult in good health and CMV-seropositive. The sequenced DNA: TGTGCCAGCAGCGTAGCGGGATTCACAGATACGCAGTATTTT. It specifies CASSVAGFTDTQYF.